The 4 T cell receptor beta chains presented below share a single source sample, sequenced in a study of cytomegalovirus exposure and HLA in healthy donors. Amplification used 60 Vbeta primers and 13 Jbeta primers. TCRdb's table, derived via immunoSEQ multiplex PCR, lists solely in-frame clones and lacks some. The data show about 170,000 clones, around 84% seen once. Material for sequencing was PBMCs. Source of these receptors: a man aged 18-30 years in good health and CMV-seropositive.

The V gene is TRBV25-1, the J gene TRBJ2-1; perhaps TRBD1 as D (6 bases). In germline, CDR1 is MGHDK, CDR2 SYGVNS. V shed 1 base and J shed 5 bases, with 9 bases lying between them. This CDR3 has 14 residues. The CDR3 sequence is CASSEWTDNNEQFF. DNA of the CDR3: TGTGCCAGCAGTGAATGGACAGACAACAATGAGCAGTTCTTC.

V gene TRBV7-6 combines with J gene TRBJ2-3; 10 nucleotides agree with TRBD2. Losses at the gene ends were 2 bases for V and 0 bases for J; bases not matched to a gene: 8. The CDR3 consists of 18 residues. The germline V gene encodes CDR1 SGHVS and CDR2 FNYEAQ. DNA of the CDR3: TGTGCCAGCAGCTTATCCTCTAGCGGGGGTACTAGCACAGATACGCAGTATTTT. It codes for CASSLSSSGGTSTDTQYF.

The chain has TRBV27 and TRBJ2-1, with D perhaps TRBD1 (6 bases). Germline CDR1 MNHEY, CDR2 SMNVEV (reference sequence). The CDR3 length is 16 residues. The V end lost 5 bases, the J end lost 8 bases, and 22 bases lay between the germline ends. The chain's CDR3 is CASSPLGRTDSHEQFF. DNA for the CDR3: TGTGCCAGCAGTCCACTGGGGCGGACAGACAGTCATGAGCAGTTCTTC.

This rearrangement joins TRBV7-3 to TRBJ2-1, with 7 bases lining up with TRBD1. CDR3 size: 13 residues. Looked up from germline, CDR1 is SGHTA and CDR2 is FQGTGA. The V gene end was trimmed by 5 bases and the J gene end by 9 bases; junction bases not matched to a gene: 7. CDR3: CASSPRGGPEQFF. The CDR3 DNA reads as TGTGCCAGCAGCCCAAGAGGGGGCCCTGAGCAGTTCTTC.